The entry below describes one TCR beta chain. Its antigen has not been determined. It has no much larger one-base neighbor in the sample; base qualities were not kept. This same CDR3 is encoded by further DNA sequences in the sample. Donors were healthy HIV-negative adults with no recently reported acute infections or vaccinations. All donors were Caucasian adults living in Nashville, Tennessee, USA. CD4+ T cells were enriched by magnetic negative selection; naive cells were then positively selected on CD45RA, and the negative fraction formed the memory subset. Blood was obtained by leukapheresis, after which PBMCs were separated by Ficoll-Histopaque density gradient centrifugation and cryopreserved in liquid nitrogen vapor phase. Purity and quantity of every magnetically sorted T cell population were checked by analytical flow cytometry. Genomic DNA was isolated from each sorted fraction and quantified by UV absorbance on a Nanodrop 2000c.

This sample is part of a study of shared clonotypes between healthy human individuals (dated by TCRdb to 2020 to 2022). Background on the whole study: Two women and a few men aged 18 to 49 years were included in the cohort. For each donor, CD4 naive and CD4 memory were each run on three plates, CD8 naive on two plates, and CD8 memory on one plate. The study deeply sequenced blood TCR repertoires of five healthy adults to estimate repertoire size and the extent of clonotype sharing between individuals. Libraries were prepared and TCR repertoires were sequenced by different laboratories using diverse techniques, in order to increase sequencing depth and limit assay-specific biases. Leukapheresis yielded between about 0.85 and 10 billion PBMCs per donor. Overall study outcomes, separate from this receptor: Higher generation probabilities were observed for clonotypes shared by all four sorted-subset donors than for non-shared clonotypes. Across a handful of donors, roughly 5% of naive CD4, 3.5% of naive CD8, 2% to 2.5% of memory CD4, and under 0.45% of memory CD8 clonotypes were shared. The genetic and exposure-history diversity represented was limited by the small number of donors. Pairwise subsampling led to the expectation that sequencing depth would affect the degree of clonotype sharing among donors. Sampling was restricted to blood, and TCR repertoires in tissue are likely to differ from TCR repertoires in blood. Rarefaction of sorted-subset datasets indicated incomplete sequencing despite the large sequencing depth. Naive subsets generally had larger estimated clonotype richness than memory subsets did.

Sequences MNHEY (CDR1) and SVGAGI (CDR2) are obtained from the germline V gene. Germline trimming amounts to 5 bases on V and 3 bases on J, with 3 as the count of junction bases outside the gene matches. Including cysteine and phenylalanine, the CDR3 has 13 amino acids. The only DNA kept is the CDR3, 39 bases in frame from the first base. TCR CDR3 regions were amplified from genomic DNA by multiplex PCR using the deep immunoSEQ assay. Genomic DNA extracted from each cell subset was distributed evenly over all wells of several immunoSEQ 96-well plates, and each plate served as one replicate. For sorted subsets, around 200 ng genomic DNA, equal to some 28,000 T cell genomes, was loaded into each replicate PCR. Purified libraries were quantified with a Qubit 3.0 fluorometer, sized on a Bioanalyzer 2100, and re-quantified with the KAPA Library Quantification kit. Each immunoSEQ 96-well plate was sequenced on its own single-read 150-cycle Illumina NextSeq 550 flow cell. The authors processed their data as follows. Because the immunoSEQ output included only junctional sequences and no quality scores, the filtering could not be the same as the filtering used for full-length reads. Sequences were annotated with PyIR, a Python wrapper for IgBLAST v1.9, and V/J genes and CDR3 were assigned using IMGT germline references. Reads were filtered out if the reads had weak V/J assignments (E-value above 1e-6), no CDR3, stop codons, out-of-frame junctions, or ambiguous translated residues. V3J clonotypes were defined as sequences sharing an identical inferred V gene, J gene, and CDR3 amino acid sequence. The percentage overlap between two repertoires was calculated by dividing the number of shared unique clonotypes by the size of the smaller repertoire. RTK rarefaction, the Chao1 estimator, and Recon v2.1 estimates of unobserved clonotypes were used to assess repertoire richness. Generation probabilities were computed with OLGA for all TCRbeta clonotypes obtained by the gDNA method from several donors. This is the immuneACCESS table as TCRdb keeps it, with only in-frame sequences that have V and J called. A part of the clones is gone; compared with another copy, unresolved V genes explain less than half, and the rest is unexplained. The D gene and trimming were derived from the DNA, and the V and J assignments and clone size from that table. Within this sample are some 2,000,000 clones, with approximately 96% of them counted one time only. Roughly 0.13% of the sample comes from the top ten.

The specimen was naive CD4+ T cells sorted from blood. The cell subset or site label, read with the paper, signifies: CD45RA+ positively selected. The rearrangement joined TRBV6-5 to TRBJ2-7; 8 junctional bases match TRBD1. The receptor's source is a man between 18 and 35 years old in good health. The CDR3 sequence is CASSPGTGYEQYF. The sequenced DNA: TGTGCCAGCAGTCCTGGGACAGGCTACGAGCAGTACTTC.